This T cell receptor (beta chain) was recovered during a study of cytomegalovirus exposure and HLA in healthy donors. CDR3 length: 13 amino acids. Germline V CDR1 and CDR2: SGHNT, YENEEA. The ends were cut back, 5 bases at V and 7 bases at J, with 14 bases in the middle. PCR involved 60 Vbeta and 13 Jbeta primers. Using immunoSEQ multiplex PCR, the repertoire was profiled, and TCRdb retains in-frame clones only, with some absent. This table holds about 170,000 clones, over 60% found once. J is TRBJ1-1 and V is TRBV11-3; D might be TRBD1 (6 bases). Sequencing was done on a sample of PBMCs. The clonotype was recovered from a woman aged 45-65 years in good health and CMV-seropositive. The CDR3 protein is CASSGAGAGEAFF. In DNA form, the CDR3 reads TGTGCCAGCAGCGGGGCGGGGGCGGGTGAAGCTTTCTTT.